This passage covers 11 T cell receptor beta chains from one sample sequenced in a study of response to subunit inactivated influenza vaccine. TCRdb independently ran MiXCR on the RT-PCR reads; one entry per CDR3 protein. The sample yields 750,000 to 850,000 distinct CDR3 sequences, approximately 17% seen once. The sequencing here drew on PBMCs from blood, taken 4 to 6 days after vaccination. Every receptor here comes from a man over 45 who received an inactivated influenza vaccine.

This clonotype was seen a handful of times. This chain connects TRBV10-1 to TRBJ2-3, with D uncertain. Germline V gives CDR1 WNHNN, CDR2 SYGVQD (reference sequence). The CDR3 loop spans 11 amino acids. V gave up 2 bases and J gave up 14 bases, with 11 bases separating them. The CDR3 loop is CASSEDRIRYF. The CDR3 DNA follows: TGCGCCAGCAGTGAGGACCGGATTCGGTATTTT.

In this sample, this clonotype turned up a few times. The chain carries TRBV13 and TRBJ2-7; perhaps TRBD2 as D (5 bases). Trimming left V 1 base short and J 0 bases short, with 13 bases between. This CDR3 comprises 16 residues. Germline CDR1 is PRHDT and CDR2 is FYEKMQ (reference sequence). This CDR3 reads CASSLEGAGVSYEQYF. CDR3 sequence (DNA): TGTGCCAGCAGCTTAGAGGGAGCCGGGGTCTCCTACGAGCAGTACTTC.

This clonotype came up a few times. The chain links TRBV7-2 to TRBJ1-3; D gene unclear. V dropped 1 base and J dropped 8 bases, with 9 bases sitting between them. From germline, CDR1 is SGHTA and CDR2 FQGNSA. The CDR3 length is 13 residues. The DNA of the CDR3 is TGTGCCAGCAGCTTAGGAGCGGCGGACACCATATATTTT. Amino acids: CASSLGAADTIYF.

The rearrangement joins TRBV10-3 to TRBJ2-5; TRBD1 is a possible D gene (6 bases). Trimming took off 4 bases at V and 0 bases at J, with 15 bases between the two ends. This CDR3 comprises 16 residues. The germline V gene has CDR1 ENHRY and CDR2 SYGVKD. The CDR3 DNA is TGTGCCATCAGTGGACAGGCGCCCATGTACCAAGAGACCCAGTACTTC. Translated, it gives CAISGQAPMYQETQYF.

This clonotype has only a few counts. This chain uses TRBV12-3 or TRBV12-4 with TRBJ2-2, with D possibly being TRBD1 or TRBD2 (5 bases each). Trimming left V 3 bases short and J 1 base short, with 12 bases between. This CDR3 spans 16 amino acids. The CDR3 sequence: CASSLFGTLNTGELFF. The CDR3 DNA follows: TGTGCCAGCAGTTTGTTCGGGACCCTGAACACCGGGGAGCTGTTTTTT.

This clonotype was detected only a few times. The V and J genes are TRBV3-1 and TRBJ1-5, with D tentatively TRBD1 (5 bases). The ends were cut back, 1 base at V and 4 bases at J, with 5 bases in the middle. CDR1 and CDR2 from the germline V gene are LGHDT and YNNKEL (reference sequence). The CDR3 has 13 amino acids. CDR3 DNA: TGTGCCAGCAGCCAAGGACAGAATCAGCCCCAGCATTTT. Its protein product is CASSQGQNQPQHF.

The V call is TRBV5-6, the J call TRBJ2-3; the match to TRBD2 covers 12 bases. Germline CDR1 and CDR2: SGHDT and YYEEEE. V shed 0 bases, J shed 4 bases, and the junction held 3 bases outside the gene matches. The CDR3 spans 16 residues. The CDR3 sequence: CASSLEWTSGADTQYF. CDR3 coding DNA: TGTGCCAGCAGCTTGGAGTGGACTAGCGGGGCAGATACGCAGTATTTT.

This chain links TRBV5-1 with TRBJ2-7; D is perhaps TRBD1 (6 bases). The CDR3 totals 13 residues. Germline lookup yields CDR1 SGHRS and CDR2 YFSETQ. The V end lost 2 bases, the J end lost 7 bases, and 13 bases lay between the germline ends. The CDR3 nucleotides read TGCGCCAGCAGCTTAAGACCAGGGGAAGAGCAGTACTTC. Its translation: CASSLRPGEEQYF.

A few counts support this clonotype. The chain couples TRBV20-1 to TRBJ1-4, with TRBD1 as a possible D gene (5 bases). Trimming shortened V by 1 base and J by 4 bases, and 13 bases separated the two germline ends. The V gene's germline CDR1 is DFQATT and CDR2 SNEGSKA (reference sequence). This CDR3 is built from 15 residues. For the CDR3, the DNA is TGCAGTGCTAGAGCCCCGGACACGGTTAATGAAAAACTGTTTTTT. Its protein product is CSARAPDTVNEKLFF.

The chain links TRBV5-1 to TRBJ2-1; possibly TRBD1 or TRBD2 for D (5 bases each). V was shortened by 0 bases and J by 3 bases, with 10 bases between the two germline ends. CDR1 SGHRS and CDR2 YFSETQ come from the germline V gene. This CDR3 is built from 15 residues. Here the CDR3 DNA reads TGCGCCAGCAGCTTGGCGGGGCCCAACTACAATGAGCAGTTCTTC. Its protein is CASSLAGPNYNEQFF.

This CDR3 reads CASSVGTPPYEQYF. CDR3 DNA sequence: TGTGCCAGCAGCGTTGGGACACCTCCGTACGAGCAGTACTTC. V is TRBV9 and J is TRBJ2-7; the D gene is possibly TRBD1 (6 bases). Germline-derived CDR1 and CDR2 are SGDLS and YYNGEE. CDR3 length: 14 amino acids. Trimming removed 2 bases at V and 4 bases at J, with 13 bases between. Full variable domain (remainder filled in from reference TRBV9 and TRBJ2-7): DSGVTQTPKHLITATGQRVTLRCSPRSGDLSVYWYQQSLDQGLQFLIQYYNGEERAKGNILERFSAQQFPDLHSELNLSSLELGDSALYFCASSVGTPPYEQYFGPGTRLTVT.